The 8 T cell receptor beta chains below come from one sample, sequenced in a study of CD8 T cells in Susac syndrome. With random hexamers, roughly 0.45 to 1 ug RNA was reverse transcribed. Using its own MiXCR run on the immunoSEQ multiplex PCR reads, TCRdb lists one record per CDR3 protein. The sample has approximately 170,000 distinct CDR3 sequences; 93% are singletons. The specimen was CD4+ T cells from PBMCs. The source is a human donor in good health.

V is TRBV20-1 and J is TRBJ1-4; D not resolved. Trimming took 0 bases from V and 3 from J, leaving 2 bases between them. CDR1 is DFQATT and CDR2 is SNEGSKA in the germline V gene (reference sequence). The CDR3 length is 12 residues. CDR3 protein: CSAREPNEKLFF. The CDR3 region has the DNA TGCAGTGCTAGAGAACCTAATGAAAAACTGTTTTTT.

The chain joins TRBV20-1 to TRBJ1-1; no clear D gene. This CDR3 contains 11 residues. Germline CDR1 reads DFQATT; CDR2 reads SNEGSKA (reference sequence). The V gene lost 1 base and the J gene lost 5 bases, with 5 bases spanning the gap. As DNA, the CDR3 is TGCAGTGCTAGAGGAGAGACTGAAGCTTTCTTT. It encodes CSARGETEAFF.

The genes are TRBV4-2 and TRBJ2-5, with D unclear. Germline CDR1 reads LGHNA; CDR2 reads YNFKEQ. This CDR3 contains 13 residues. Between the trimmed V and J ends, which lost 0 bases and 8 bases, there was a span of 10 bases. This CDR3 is CASSQDDRRTQYF. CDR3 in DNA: TGTGCCAGCAGCCAAGATGATAGGAGAACCCAGTACTTC.

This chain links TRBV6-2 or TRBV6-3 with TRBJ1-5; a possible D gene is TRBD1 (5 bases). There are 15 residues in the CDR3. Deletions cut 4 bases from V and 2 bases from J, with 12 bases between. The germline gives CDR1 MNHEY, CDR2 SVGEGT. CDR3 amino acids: CASSSGGGGNQPQHF. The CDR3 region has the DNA TGTGCCAGCAGTTCGGGCGGAGGGGGCAATCAGCCCCAGCATTTT.

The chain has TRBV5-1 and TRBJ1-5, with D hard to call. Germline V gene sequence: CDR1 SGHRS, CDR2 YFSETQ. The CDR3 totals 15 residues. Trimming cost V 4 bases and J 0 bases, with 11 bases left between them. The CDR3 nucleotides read TGCGCCAGCAGCAACTTTCCCGATAGCAATCAGCCCCAGCATTTT. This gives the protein CASSNFPDSNQPQHF.

CDR3 DNA sequence: TGTGCCAGCAGTTTAGGTAGCGGGGTCGCAGATACGCAGTATTTT. Its translation is CASSLGSGVADTQYF. This rearrangement joins TRBV12-3 or TRBV12-4 to TRBJ2-3, with 8 bases identical to TRBD2. Trimming took 1 base from V and 4 from J; bases not matched to a gene: 4. The CDR3 is 15 amino acids.

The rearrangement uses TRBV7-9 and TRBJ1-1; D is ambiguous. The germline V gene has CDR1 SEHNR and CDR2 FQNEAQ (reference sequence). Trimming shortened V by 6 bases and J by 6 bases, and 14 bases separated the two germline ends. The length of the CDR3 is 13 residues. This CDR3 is CASRGRRSPEAFF. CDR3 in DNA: TGTGCCAGCAGGGGAAGGAGGTCCCCTGAAGCTTTCTTT. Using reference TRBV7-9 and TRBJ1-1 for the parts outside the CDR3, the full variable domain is DTGVSQNPRHKITKRGQNVTFRCDPISEHNRLYWYRQTLGQGPEFLTYFQNEAQLEKSRLLSDRFSAERPKGSFSTLEIQRTEQGDSAMYLCASRGRRSPEAFFGQGTRLTVV.

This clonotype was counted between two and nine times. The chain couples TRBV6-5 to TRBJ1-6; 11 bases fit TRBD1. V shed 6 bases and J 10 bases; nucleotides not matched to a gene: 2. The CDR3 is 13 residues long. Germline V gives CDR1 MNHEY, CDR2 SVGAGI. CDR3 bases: TGTGCCAGCAGGGGACAGGGGGGGTCACCCCTCCACTTT. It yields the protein CASRGQGGSPLHF.